The 5 T cell receptor beta chains below were found in one sample sequenced in a study of technical replicates of blood from a few donors. Method: immunoSEQ multiplex PCR; TCRdb's copy keeps in-frame clones and lacks some. This sample carries some 100,000 clones, nearly 96% of them seen once, and the ten largest clones take 0.21%. The sample consisted of T cells isolated from PBMCs. The receptors come from a human donor in good health.

J is TRBJ1-1 and V is TRBV19; D unclear. This CDR3 contains 14 residues. V lost 4 bases and J lost 10, with 19 bases in between. The V gene's germline CDR1 is LNHDA and CDR2 SQIVND (reference sequence). Here the CDR3 DNA reads TGTGCCAGTAGTACTGGAGCGGCCCCGCGTAGAGCTTTCTTT. It specifies CASSTGAAPRRAFF.

This clone was recorded only once. CDR3 DNA sequence: TGTGCCAGCAGTTTTATAGGGGGATCTGGAGGCAGGACCACTAGCACAGATACGCAGTATTTT. Its translation is CASSFIGGSGGRTTSTDTQYF. The rearrangement links TRBV28 to TRBJ2-3; D may be TRBD1 (6 bases). This CDR3 comprises 21 residues. Per germline, CDR1 MDHEN and CDR2 SYDVKM. The V gene lost 3 bases and the J gene lost 0 bases, with 28 bases spanning the gap. Based on the CDR3 plus reference TRBV28 and TRBJ2-3, the full variable domain is DVKVTQSSRYLVKRTGEKVFLECVQDMDHENMFWYRQDPGLGLRLIYFSYDVKMKEKGDIPEGYSVSREKKERFSLILESASTNQTSMYLCASSFIGGSGGRTTSTDTQYFGPGTRLTVL.

The chain employs TRBV9 and TRBJ1-2, with a possible D match to TRBD1 (5 bases). In germline, CDR1 is SGDLS, CDR2 YYNGEE. This CDR3 has 18 amino acids. V gave up 0 bases and J gave up 2 bases, with 20 bases separating them. The CDR3 loop is CASSVVSSGGLKNYGYTF. The DNA for the CDR3 is TGTGCCAGCAGCGTAGTGTCTTCTGGGGGACTCAAGAACTATGGCTACACCTTC.

CDR3 coding DNA: TGTGCCTGGAGTGTTTTGCAATTAACAGGGGATGAAAAACTGTTTTTT. Protein: CAWSVLQLTGDEKLFF. The chain recombines TRBV30 with TRBJ1-4, with 7 bases that match TRBD1. The CDR3 extends over 16 amino acids. Germline lookup yields CDR1 GTSNPN and CDR2 SVGIG (reference sequence). V gave up 0 bases and J gave up 6 bases; unmatched junction bases: 10.

V and J are TRBV7-9 and TRBJ2-5, with 7 positions matching TRBD1. This CDR3 has 13 amino acids. Germline V gives CDR1 SEHNR, CDR2 FQNEAQ (reference sequence). V shed 10 bases, J shed 5 bases, and the junction held 10 bases outside the gene matches. As DNA, the CDR3 is TGTGCCATCGGCCCGACAGGGCCGGAGACCCAGTACTTC. It translates to CAIGPTGPETQYF.